This paragraph reports one T cell receptor (beta chain). Its target is not known. 60 Vbeta and 13 Jbeta primers were used in PCR. The data were produced by immunoSEQ multiplex PCR, yet TCRdb's version contains in-frame clones alone and is incomplete. The table records 150,000 to 200,000 clones, less than 80% of them present only once. This record comes from a study of cytomegalovirus exposure and HLA in healthy donors. Overall study results and limits: The authors later linked a missense DCLRE1C variant to TCR beta V- and J-gene trimming.

The CDR3 totals 16 residues. The germline gives CDR1 LNHDA, CDR2 SQIVND (reference sequence). The ends lost 5 bases at V and 0 bases at J; junction bases unmatched: 5. Specimen: PBMCs. This TCR came from a woman aged 40 to 49 in good health and CMV-seronegative. This chain uses TRBV19 with TRBJ1-4; 8 bases line up with TRBD1. The CDR3 here is CASSSGGVATNEKLFF. DNA of the CDR3: TGTGCCAGTAGTTCAGGGGGCGTTGCAACTAATGAAAAACTGTTTTTT.